A selection of T cell receptor beta chains follows, all from one sample in a study of blood T cell repertoires in COVID-19. Libraries were prepared by immunoSEQ multiplex PCR; TCRdb keeps only in-frame clonotypes and omits some of them. The data contain 250,000 to 300,000 clones, 80% to 90% of them singletons. Sequencing was performed on PBMCs or T cells enriched from blood (not recorded which). These receptors came from a woman aged 50 to 60 who had recovered from COVID-19. Both conserved end residues are trimmed from each CDR3.

cdr3_aa	cdr3_length	v_call
ASSYSGQGWGGYT	13	TRBV6-6
ASSQEATSGTYEQY	14	TRBV4-2
SAPWRGRSTEAF	12	TRBV29-1
SAGYEKLF	8	TRBV20-1
ASSRSPQH	8	TRBV28
ASSVDLNYGYT	11	TRBV9
ASSKEGGQWPRGNQPQH	17	TRBV21-1
ASSPPGLAGGSGNIQY	16	TRBV18
ASSAQSGGTEAF	12	TRBV7-9
ASGRGGSIRSDTQY	14	TRBV9
AISIGSSGGDTQY	13	TRBV10-3
ASSLGLAGPYEQY	13	TRBV11-3
ASSPGLAGDQETQY	14	TRBV5-1
ASSQQPGQYNEQF	13	TRBV4-1
ASSGSLGSGRAPTMEQY	17	TRBV7-9
ASSQEDRGRYEQY	13	TRBV4-1
ASMGQVLSGNTIY	13	TRBV19
ASSLVPRGTYEQY	13	TRBV7-9
ASSLISGHTNTGELF	15	TRBV5-1
ASSLGLAGADTQY	13	TRBV7-9
ASSIARARGRDTEAF	15	TRBV19
ASREGQRKTQY	11	TRBV19
ASSLAGSYNEQF	12	TRBV5-1
ASSQGLLISNQPQH	14	TRBV12-1
ASSFGGRSQQPQH	13	TRBV28
ASSPTGTALSYEQY	14	TRBV3-1/TRBV3-2
ASMAGDYTGELF	12	TRBV28
ASSTGWGEQY	10	TRBV2
ASSFGGMGQPQH	12	TRBV7-9
ASSQDPYREANYGYT	15	TRBV4-1
ASSYSGFQETQY	12	TRBV2
ASSVAPDVGGGLGYT	15	TRBV9
SVERRQSETQY	11	TRBV29-1
ASSESGGGSGTEAF	14	TRBV10-1
ASSRDRGLGYT	11	TRBV7-9
ASSSPGGTYEQY	12	TRBV19
ASRGTSGGTDTQY	13	TRBV2
ASSLVSPGTGNSRETQY	17	TRBV7-6
ASSPMRQNTEAF	12	TRBV18
ASSYSTGQGFGYT	13	TRBV6-5
ASSPTGTGSSYEQY	14	TRBV18
ASSSLELPVGYT	12	TRBV27
ASSPRTGGYGYT	12	TRBV18
ASSFTSEGNEQF	12	TRBV6-2/TRBV6-3
ASTRRGTTEAF	11	TRBV27
ASSPGTGGSYEQY	13	TRBV27
ASSKVSVISYEQY	13	TRBV21-1
ASSLSRVGQPQH	12	TRBV5-5
ATSDFGEWTQY	11	TRBV24-1
ASRGDRGNSNEKLF	14	TRBV19
ASSQDTGGRTEAF	13	TRBV4-1
ASSLGGAGELF	11	TRBV27
ASSSTPEENYGYT	13	TRBV5-1
ASSRGQGFYQPQH	13	TRBV7-6
ASSVQGLYNEQF	12	TRBV9
ASSLVPTLGGELEETQY	17	TRBV7-6
ASSPQGAHQPQH	12	TRBV9